Listed below are T cell receptor beta chains from one sample, sequenced in a study of blood T cell repertoires in COVID-19. Method: immunoSEQ multiplex PCR; TCRdb's copy keeps in-frame clones and lacks some. The table shows under 150,000 clones, with approximately 85% occurring only once. The sequenced material came from peripheral blood. The receptors originated from a woman aged 55-75 years with COVID-19, enrolled during active disease. Each CDR3 is given with its conserved first and last residue.

V gene: TRBV7-9
J gene: TRBJ2-6
CDR3 protein: CASSSQQGDSGANVLTF

V gene: TRBV24-1
J gene: TRBJ2-5
CDR3 protein: CATSDQQETQYF

V gene: TRBV7-2
J gene: TRBJ2-7
CDR3 protein: CASSQTSGGTYEQYF

V gene: TRBV4-1
J gene: TRBJ2-1
CDR3 protein: CASSWGWVAGESSYNEQFF

V gene: TRBV19
J gene: TRBJ1-2
CDR3 protein: CASSISGQGGDYGYTF

V gene: TRBV6-5
J gene: TRBJ1-1
CDR3 protein: CASRRGGGGTEAFF

V gene: TRBV5-1
J gene: TRBJ2-2
CDR3 protein: CASSLNPGTDGAGELFF

V gene: TRBV5-4
J gene: TRBJ2-7
CDR3 protein: CASSDRSSYEQYF

V gene: TRBV19
J gene: TRBJ1-2
CDR3 protein: CASTPGEFDYGYTF

V gene: TRBV27
J gene: TRBJ1-5
CDR3 protein: CASSLRQDAGNQPQHF